A selection of T cell receptor beta chains follows, all from one sample in a study of CD8+CD57+ T cells in acquired aplastic anemia. A single record per CDR3 protein comes from TCRdb applying MiXCR to the reads. The sample lists more than 200,000 distinct CDR3 sequences, around 49% occurring once. The specimen was sorted CD4+, CD8+, or CD8+CD57+ T cells (not recorded which) from PBMCs. These receptors were collected from a human donor with aplastic anemia. Both conserved end residues are part of each CDR3. A D gene is named only where the DNA matches it firmly. The listing skips clone size in some rows; elsewhere it reads once, few, many or a size class.

v_call: TRBV7-8
d_call: TRBD2
j_call: TRBJ2-1
clone_size: NA
cdr3_nt: TGTGCCAGCAGCTCCGGGACTAGCGGGGGTGAGCAGTTCTTC
cdr3_aa: CASSSGTSGGEQFF

v_call: TRBV6-2/TRBV6-3
d_call: NA
j_call: TRBJ1-6
clone_size: NA
cdr3_nt: TGTGCCAGCAGTTGGACGGTAAATTCACCCCTCCACTTT
cdr3_aa: CASSWTVNSPLHF

v_call: TRBV20-1
d_call: NA
j_call: TRBJ1-1
clone_size: NA
cdr3_nt: TGCAGTGCTAGAGATCCGGGGGCGCCGTTGGCTTTCTTT
cdr3_aa: CSARDPGAPLAFF

v_call: TRBV9
d_call: NA
j_call: TRBJ2-3
clone_size: many
cdr3_nt: TGTGCCAGCAGCTGGTCGCAGGGGCCCACAGATACGCAGTATTTT
cdr3_aa: CASSWSQGPTDTQYF

v_call: TRBV7-9
d_call: TRBD1
j_call: TRBJ2-6
clone_size: NA
cdr3_nt: TGTGCCAGCAGCTTCAGCGGGACAGGGGCCTCTGGGGCCAACGTCCTGACTTTC
cdr3_aa: CASSFSGTGASGANVLTF

v_call: TRBV18
d_call: NA
j_call: TRBJ1-2
clone_size: NA
cdr3_nt: TGTGCCAGCTCACCGTCCGGCGGCTATGGCTACACCTTC
cdr3_aa: CASSPSGGYGYTF

v_call: TRBV7-3
d_call: NA
j_call: TRBJ2-2
clone_size: NA
cdr3_nt: TGTGCCAGCAGTTTCCTCGCGAACACCGGGGAGCTGTTTTTT
cdr3_aa: CASSFLANTGELFF

v_call: TRBV6-1
d_call: NA
j_call: TRBJ2-7
clone_size: NA
cdr3_nt: TGTGCCAGCACCCTGAATGAGGGAGGATCCTACGAGCAGTACTTC
cdr3_aa: CASTLNEGGSYEQYF

v_call: TRBV19
d_call: NA
j_call: TRBJ1-6
clone_size: NA
cdr3_nt: TGTGCCAGTCTTGACAGTCCCTTTGGGCCCCTCCACTTT
cdr3_aa: CASLDSPFGPLHF

v_call: TRBV4-2
d_call: NA
j_call: TRBJ2-7
clone_size: once
cdr3_nt: TGTGCCAGCAGCCAACAAGGAGAGCAGTACTTC
cdr3_aa: CASSQQGEQYF

v_call: TRBV5-1
d_call: TRBD2
j_call: TRBJ2-1
clone_size: NA
cdr3_nt: TGCGCCAGCAGCCTCTCTAGCGGGGGGGCGGCAGATACGCAGTTCTTC
cdr3_aa: CASSLSSGGAADTQFF

v_call: TRBV6-4
d_call: NA
j_call: TRBJ1-5
clone_size: NA
cdr3_nt: TGTGCCAGCAGTGACCTCGGGGTGGAGCCCCAGCATTTT
cdr3_aa: CASSDLGVEPQHF

v_call: TRBV20-1
d_call: TRBD1
j_call: TRBJ1-6
clone_size: NA
cdr3_nt: TGCAGTGCTAGGGGGGACAGAGGCTCCTATAATTCACCCCTCCACTTT
cdr3_aa: CSARGDRGSYNSPLHF

v_call: TRBV30
d_call: TRBD2
j_call: TRBJ2-1
clone_size: NA
cdr3_nt: TGTGCCTGGAGCCTAGGACTAGCGAGTTCTGAGTTCTTC
cdr3_aa: CAWSLGLASSEFF

v_call: TRBV24-1
d_call: TRBD2
j_call: TRBJ2-3
clone_size: NA
cdr3_nt: TGTGCCACCAGTGAGACTAGCGGGGGCCGACCTAGCACAGATACGCAGTATTTT
cdr3_aa: CATSETSGGRPSTDTQYF

v_call: TRBV18
d_call: TRBD1
j_call: TRBJ2-7
clone_size: NA
cdr3_nt: TGTGCCAGCTCACCGGACCGGACAGGGGCCGCCTACGAGCAGTACTTC
cdr3_aa: CASSPDRTGAAYEQYF

v_call: TRBV5-1
d_call: TRBD1
j_call: TRBJ1-2
clone_size: many
cdr3_nt: TGCGCCAGCAGCTTGCCCCAGACAAGGGGGCATAATGGCTACACCTTC
cdr3_aa: CASSLPQTRGHNGYTF

v_call: TRBV5-5
d_call: NA
j_call: TRBJ1-1
clone_size: NA
cdr3_nt: TGCGCCAGCAGCTTGGACGTGAACACTGAAGCTTTCTTT
cdr3_aa: CASSLDVNTEAFF

v_call: TRBV10-3
d_call: NA
j_call: TRBJ1-6
clone_size: NA
cdr3_nt: TGTGCCATCAGTACAGTGGGCAAAGGGAATTCACCCCTCCACTTT
cdr3_aa: CAISTVGKGNSPLHF

v_call: TRBV3-1
d_call: TRBD1
j_call: TRBJ1-5
clone_size: few
cdr3_nt: TGTGCCAGCAGCCTACAGGGGGCGGTTCAGCCCCAGCATTTT
cdr3_aa: CASSLQGAVQPQHF

v_call: TRBV18
d_call: NA
j_call: TRBJ2-7
clone_size: many
cdr3_nt: TGTGCCAGCTCGGAGGGGTTCGTTGACGAGCAGTACTTC
cdr3_aa: CASSEGFVDEQYF

v_call: TRBV24-1
d_call: NA
j_call: TRBJ2-5
clone_size: NA
cdr3_nt: TGTGCCACCAGTGACACGACTAGAGGGGCAGGACCTCTAGTAGAGACCCAGTACTTC
cdr3_aa: CATSDTTRGAGPLVETQYF

v_call: TRBV7-9
d_call: TRBD1
j_call: TRBJ1-2
clone_size: NA
cdr3_nt: TGTGCCAGCGAGAGGACAGGGGACTATGGCTACACCTTC
cdr3_aa: CASERTGDYGYTF

v_call: TRBV4-1
d_call: NA
j_call: TRBJ1-2
clone_size: many
cdr3_nt: TGCGCCAGCAGCCTAGAGGTCGGGGGCTACACCTTC
cdr3_aa: CASSLEVGGYTF

v_call: TRBV12-3/TRBV12-4
d_call: NA
j_call: TRBJ2-2
clone_size: many
cdr3_nt: TGTGCCAGCAGGAGGCAGGGTAACACCGGGGAGCTGTTTTTT
cdr3_aa: CASRRQGNTGELFF

v_call: TRBV7-8
d_call: TRBD1
j_call: TRBJ1-5
clone_size: many
cdr3_nt: TGTGCCAGCAGCCCGGGACAGGCCATCTATCAGCCCCAGCATTTT
cdr3_aa: CASSPGQAIYQPQHF

v_call: TRBV2
d_call: TRBD1
j_call: TRBJ1-2
clone_size: many
cdr3_nt: TGTGCCAGCAGTGCCTTGATTCGGGGACAGTCTAGGTATGGCTACACCTTC
cdr3_aa: CASSALIRGQSRYGYTF

v_call: TRBV29-1
d_call: TRBD2
j_call: TRBJ2-2
clone_size: NA
cdr3_nt: TGCAGCGCCATAACTAGCGGGGGGACCGGGGAGCTGTTTTTT
cdr3_aa: CSAITSGGTGELFF

v_call: TRBV28
d_call: NA
j_call: TRBJ2-5
clone_size: many
cdr3_nt: TGTGCCAGCAGTTTACAGGGCCTAGAGACCCAGTACTTC
cdr3_aa: CASSLQGLETQYF

v_call: TRBV10-3
d_call: TRBD1
j_call: TRBJ1-2
clone_size: NA
cdr3_nt: TGTGCCATCGCACCGGGACAGGGGTCCGCTAACTATGGCTACACCTTC
cdr3_aa: CAIAPGQGSANYGYTF

v_call: TRBV15
d_call: TRBD1
j_call: TRBJ1-6
clone_size: many
cdr3_nt: TGTGCCACCAGCAGCCGGGACAGGGTGGGCAATTCACCCCTCCACTTT
cdr3_aa: CATSSRDRVGNSPLHF

v_call: TRBV2
d_call: NA
j_call: TRBJ1-3
clone_size: many
cdr3_nt: TGTGCCAGCAGTGACCAGTTGGGCTCTGGAAACACCATATATTTT
cdr3_aa: CASSDQLGSGNTIYF

v_call: TRBV25-1
d_call: TRBD1
j_call: TRBJ1-2
clone_size: NA
cdr3_nt: TGTGCCAGCAGTGAATTTAGCCCGGACAGGGGCTATGGCTACACCTTC
cdr3_aa: CASSEFSPDRGYGYTF

v_call: TRBV20-1
d_call: NA
j_call: TRBJ2-5
clone_size: NA
cdr3_nt: TGCAGTGCTAGAGCAGAGGGGACCCAGTACTTC
cdr3_aa: CSARAEGTQYF

v_call: TRBV18
d_call: NA
j_call: TRBJ2-2
clone_size: few
cdr3_nt: TGTGCCAGCTCACCTCCAGGAGGGATGGGGACCGGGGAGCTGTTTTTT
cdr3_aa: CASSPPGGMGTGELFF

v_call: TRBV20-1
d_call: TRBD1
j_call: TRBJ1-2
clone_size: many
cdr3_nt: TGCAGTGCTACGACAGGGGGCACCTATGGCTACACCTTC
cdr3_aa: CSATTGGTYGYTF

v_call: TRBV11-2
d_call: TRBD1
j_call: TRBJ1-1
clone_size: NA
cdr3_nt: TGTGCCAGCAGCTTAGTGACAGGGGTGAACACTGAAGCTTTCTTT
cdr3_aa: CASSLVTGVNTEAFF

v_call: TRBV15
d_call: NA
j_call: TRBJ1-3
clone_size: NA
cdr3_nt: TGTGCCACCAGCAGAGATGTGTCTGGAAACACCATATATTTT
cdr3_aa: CATSRDVSGNTIYF

v_call: TRBV11-2
d_call: TRBD1
j_call: TRBJ1-5
clone_size: NA
cdr3_nt: TGTGCCAGCAGCCCATCGGGACCGGGACAGGGGGCAGGAAGCAATCAGCCCCAGCATTTT
cdr3_aa: CASSPSGPGQGAGSNQPQHF

v_call: TRBV24-1
d_call: TRBD2
j_call: TRBJ2-3
clone_size: many
cdr3_nt: TGTGCCACCAGTGATCCAGCGGGGGGCATCGATTTCACAGATACGCAGTATTTT
cdr3_aa: CATSDPAGGIDFTDTQYF

v_call: TRBV5-5
d_call: NA
j_call: TRBJ1-1
clone_size: many
cdr3_nt: TGTGCCAGCAACCCTGGGGCGAGGGGGACTGAAGCTTTCTTT
cdr3_aa: CASNPGARGTEAFF

v_call: TRBV15
d_call: NA
j_call: TRBJ1-2
clone_size: NA
cdr3_nt: TGTGCCACCAGCAGAGGGGGGACCTCATATGGCTACACCTTC
cdr3_aa: CATSRGGTSYGYTF

v_call: TRBV7-9
d_call: TRBD1
j_call: TRBJ1-1
clone_size: many
cdr3_nt: TGTGCCAGCAGCTTCGGACAGGGGAACACTGAAGCTTTCTTT
cdr3_aa: CASSFGQGNTEAFF

v_call: TRBV2
d_call: TRBD1
j_call: TRBJ1-2
clone_size: NA
cdr3_nt: TGTGCCAGCTACGGGACAGGGGACGCCTCCAACTATGGCTACACCTTC
cdr3_aa: CASYGTGDASNYGYTF

v_call: TRBV7-2
d_call: NA
j_call: TRBJ1-6
clone_size: NA
cdr3_nt: TGTGCCAGCAGCTTAAGCGGAAGGGTCGGAGGTTCACCCCTCCACTTT
cdr3_aa: CASSLSGRVGGSPLHF

v_call: TRBV7-9
d_call: NA
j_call: TRBJ2-1
clone_size: many
cdr3_nt: TGTGCCAGCAGCTTCGTTAGCGGACTCTACAATGAGCAGTTCTTC
cdr3_aa: CASSFVSGLYNEQFF

v_call: TRBV9
d_call: NA
j_call: TRBJ1-5
clone_size: NA
cdr3_nt: TGTGCCAGCAGCGTAGTCCCAGGAGAGACCCAGCATTTT
cdr3_aa: CASSVVPGETQHF

v_call: TRBV6-1
d_call: TRBD1
j_call: TRBJ1-2
clone_size: NA
cdr3_nt: TGTGCCAGCAGTGCCCGGGACAGGGGCCTCCAGGGCTACACCTTC
cdr3_aa: CASSARDRGLQGYTF

v_call: TRBV7-9
d_call: TRBD1
j_call: TRBJ2-3
clone_size: NA
cdr3_nt: TGTGCCAGCAGCTTAGTTGACAGGGGCACAGATACGCAGTATTTT
cdr3_aa: CASSLVDRGTDTQYF